These T cell receptor beta chains were read from a single sample in a study of blood T cell repertoires in COVID-19. Profiling relied on immunoSEQ multiplex PCR, and the TCRdb table lists in-frame clones only, not all of them. In the table there are 200,000 to 300,000 clones, 83% of which are singletons. Input material: peripheral blood. The receptors were sampled from a human donor in a cohort sampled during active COVID-19. The CDR3 runs from the conserved cysteine through the conserved F or W. D genes are given only for firm matches. Clone sizes are given selectively: once, few, many, or a class where the clone is expanded.

>.|TRBV18|TRBD1|TRBJ2-5
TGTGCCAGCTCACCACAGAGGACAGGGAAAGAGACCCAGTACTTC
CASSPQRTGKETQYF
>.|TRBV10-3|TRBD1|TRBJ2-5
TGTGCCATCAGTGAGTTCGCAGGGGGAGAGGAGACCCAGTACTTC
CAISEFAGGEETQYF
>.|TRBV7-6|.|TRBJ2-6
TGTGCCAGCAGCTTCAGATCTGGGGCCAACGTCCTGACTTTC
CASSFRSGANVLTF
>few|TRBV6-5|TRBD1|TRBJ1-5
TGTGCCAGCAGTTATCATAAGGGGGCGGGACAGCCCCAGCATTTT
CASSYHKGAGQPQHF
>.|TRBV6-6|TRBD1|TRBJ2-3
TGTGCCAGCAGTTACTCGCAGGGGGCTGGCACAGATACGCAGTATTTT
CASSYSQGAGTDTQYF
>.|TRBV7-2|TRBD1|TRBJ2-7
TGTGCCAGCAGCCGTGCCGGGACAGGGCCCTACGAGCAGTACTTC
CASSRAGTGPYEQYF
>.|TRBV12-3/TRBV12-4|TRBD1|TRBJ2-1
TGTGCCAGCAGTTTGGGACAGATCAATGAGCAGTTCTTC
CASSLGQINEQFF
>.|TRBV28|.|TRBJ1-1
TGTGCAAGTCATGACTGGGACACTGAAGCTTTCTTT
CASHDWDTEAFF
>.|TRBV28|.|TRBJ1-1
TGTGCCAGCAGTTTAGTGTGGCAAGGGAGCACTGAAGCTTTCTTT
CASSLVWQGSTEAFF
>.|TRBV5-1|.|TRBJ2-5
TGCGCCAGCAGCTTGACCGCCGGCCAAGAGACCCAGTACTTC
CASSLTAGQETQYF
>.|TRBV5-1|.|TRBJ2-1
TGCGCCACCACAAAATACCCCGGGGGACCCCACAATGAGCAGTTCTTC
CATTKYPGGPHNEQFF
>.|TRBV5-1|.|TRBJ2-2
TGCGCCAGCAGCTACTCCAGGTCCAACACCGGGGAGCTGTTTTTT
CASSYSRSNTGELFF
>.|TRBV19|.|TRBJ2-5
TGTGCCAGTAGTGTAAATAGCGGCAAAGAGACCCAGTACTTC
CASSVNSGKETQYF
>.|TRBV18|.|TRBJ1-2
TGTGCCAGCTCACCACCGAGGAGCGGTACCTATGGCTACACCTTC
CASSPPRSGTYGYTF
>.|TRBV6-2/TRBV6-3|TRBD2|TRBJ2-1
TGTGCCAGCAGCGGGGAGGGGTTGGCCTACAATGAGCAGTTCTTC
CASSGEGLAYNEQFF
>.|TRBV7-2|.|TRBJ2-5
TGTGCCAGCACCGCAAGAGGGGGTAGAGAGACCCAGTACTTC
CASTARGGRETQYF
>.|TRBV6-2/TRBV6-3|.|TRBJ1-2
TGTGCCAGCAGTTTCGCGTTCAACAGGGTACGAGATGGCTACACCTTC
CASSFAFNRVRDGYTF
>.|TRBV29-1|.|TRBJ1-2
TGCAGCGTTGGTACTACCCTCTATGGCTACACCTTC
CSVGTTLYGYTF
>.|TRBV10-3|TRBD2|TRBJ2-5
TGTGCCATCAGTGACAGACTAGCCGAAGAGGAGACCCAGTACTTC
CAISDRLAEEETQYF
>.|TRBV9|.|TRBJ2-2
TGTGCCAGCAGCCAGCGGCTAGCAGCTAAGAACACCGGGGAGCTGTTTTTT
CASSQRLAAKNTGELFF
>.|TRBV6-5|.|TRBJ2-3
TGTGCCAGCAGTTCCCCACTAGTGATAGATACGCAGTATTTT
CASSSPLVIDTQYF
>.|TRBV5-6|.|TRBJ2-1
TGTGCCAGCCACAACCCGGGAAGGGAGGCTGAGCAGTTCTTC
CASHNPGREAEQFF
>.|TRBV10-3|.|TRBJ1-3
TGTGCCATCAATGGACAGGGAAACACCATATATTTT
CAINGQGNTIYF
>.|TRBV5-1|.|TRBJ2-3
TGCGCCAGCAGCTTGGTCGGCGGGCAGGGCACAGATACGCAGTATTTT
CASSLVGGQGTDTQYF
>.|TRBV4-1|.|TRBJ2-7
TGCGTCAGCAGCCTGGGCCGACAGGTCTACGAGCAGTACTTC
CVSSLGRQVYEQYF